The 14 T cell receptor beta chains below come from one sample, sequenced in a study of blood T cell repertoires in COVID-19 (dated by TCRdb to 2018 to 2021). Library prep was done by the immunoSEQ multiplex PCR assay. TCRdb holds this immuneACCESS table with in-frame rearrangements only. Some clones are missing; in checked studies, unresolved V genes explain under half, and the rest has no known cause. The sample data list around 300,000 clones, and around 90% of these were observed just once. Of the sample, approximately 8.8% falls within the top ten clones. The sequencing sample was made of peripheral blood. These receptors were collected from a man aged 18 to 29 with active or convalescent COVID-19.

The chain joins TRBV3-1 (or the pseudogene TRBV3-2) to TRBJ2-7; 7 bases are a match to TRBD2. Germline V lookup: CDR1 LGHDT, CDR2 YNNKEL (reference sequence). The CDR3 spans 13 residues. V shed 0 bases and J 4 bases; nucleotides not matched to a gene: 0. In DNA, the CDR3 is TGTGCCAGCAGCCAAGAGGGGGGGTACGAGCAGTACTTC. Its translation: CASSQEGGYEQYF.

Here the CDR3 reads CASSLDGTGEYSNQPQHF. CDR3 DNA sequence: TGTGCCAGCAGCTTAGATGGGACAGGGGAATATAGCAATCAGCCCCAGCATTTT. The chain combines TRBV7-8 with TRBJ1-5; 10 bases match TRBD1. CDR1 is SGHVS and CDR2 is FQNEAQ in the germline V gene. The ends lost 1 base at V and 0 bases at J; junction bases unmatched: 6. The CDR3 is 18 residues long.

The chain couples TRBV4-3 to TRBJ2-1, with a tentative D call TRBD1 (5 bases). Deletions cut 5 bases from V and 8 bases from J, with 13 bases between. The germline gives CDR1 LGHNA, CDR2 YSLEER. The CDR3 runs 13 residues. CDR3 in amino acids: CASSVRTLDEQFF. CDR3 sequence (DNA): TGCGCCAGCAGCGTAAGGACATTAGATGAGCAGTTCTTC.

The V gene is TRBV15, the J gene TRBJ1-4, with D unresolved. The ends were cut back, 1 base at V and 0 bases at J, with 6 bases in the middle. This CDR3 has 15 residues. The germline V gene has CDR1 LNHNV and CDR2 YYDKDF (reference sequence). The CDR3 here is CATSRGQATNEKLFF. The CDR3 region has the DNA TGTGCCACCAGCAGAGGTCAGGCAACTAATGAAAAACTGTTTTTT.

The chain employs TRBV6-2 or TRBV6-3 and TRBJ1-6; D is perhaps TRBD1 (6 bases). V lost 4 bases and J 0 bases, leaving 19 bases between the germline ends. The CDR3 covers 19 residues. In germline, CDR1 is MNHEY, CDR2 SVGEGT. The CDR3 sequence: CASSFNMRTAGSYNSPLHF. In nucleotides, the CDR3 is TGTGCCAGCAGTTTCAACATGAGGACAGCAGGCTCCTATAATTCACCCCTCCACTTT.

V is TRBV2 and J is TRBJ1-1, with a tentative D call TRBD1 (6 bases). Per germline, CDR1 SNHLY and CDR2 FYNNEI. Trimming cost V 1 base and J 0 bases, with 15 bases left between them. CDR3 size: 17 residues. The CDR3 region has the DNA TGTGCCAGCAGTGAAGTGGGGGCGGCGTTCATGAACACTGAAGCTTTCTTT. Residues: CASSEVGAAFMNTEAFF.

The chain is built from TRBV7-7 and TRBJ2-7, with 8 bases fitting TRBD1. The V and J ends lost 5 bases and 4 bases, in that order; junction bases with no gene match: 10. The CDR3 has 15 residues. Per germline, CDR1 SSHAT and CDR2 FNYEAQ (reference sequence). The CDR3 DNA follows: TGTGCCAGCAGCCTCTTGGACAGGGAGAATTACGAGCAGTACTTC. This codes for CASSLLDRENYEQYF.

The CDR3: CASNRQGPYSPLHF. CDR3 nucleotide sequence: TGTGCCAGCAACAGACAGGGCCCCTATTCACCCCTCCACTTT. This sequence joins TRBV7-2 and TRBJ1-6; the match to TRBD1 covers 7 bases. This CDR3 is built from 14 residues. V trimming: 7 bases; J trimming: 8 bases; junction bases outside the gene matches: 8. Germline-derived CDR1 and CDR2 are SGHTA and FQGNSA.

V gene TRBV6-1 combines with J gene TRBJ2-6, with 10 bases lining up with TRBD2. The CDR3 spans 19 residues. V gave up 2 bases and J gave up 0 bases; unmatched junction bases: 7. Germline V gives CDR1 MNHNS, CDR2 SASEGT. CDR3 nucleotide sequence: TGTGCCAGCAGTGAACTTCTAGCGGGGGCATTCTCTGGGGCCAACGTCCTGACTTTC. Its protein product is CASSELLAGAFSGANVLTF.

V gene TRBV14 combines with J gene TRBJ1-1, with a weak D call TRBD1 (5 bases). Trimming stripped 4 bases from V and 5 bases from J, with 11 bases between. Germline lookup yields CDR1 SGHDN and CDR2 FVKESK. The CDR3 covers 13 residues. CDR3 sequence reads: CASSRARVTEAFF. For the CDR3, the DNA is TGTGCCAGCAGCCGAGCCAGGGTGACTGAAGCTTTCTTT.

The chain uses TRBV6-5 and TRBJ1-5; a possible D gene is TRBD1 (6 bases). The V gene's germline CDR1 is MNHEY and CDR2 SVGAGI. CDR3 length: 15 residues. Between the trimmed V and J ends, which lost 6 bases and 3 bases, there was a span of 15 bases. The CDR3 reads CASSPRDTANQPQHF. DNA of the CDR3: TGTGCCAGCAGCCCCCGGGACACCGCCAATCAGCCCCAGCATTTT.

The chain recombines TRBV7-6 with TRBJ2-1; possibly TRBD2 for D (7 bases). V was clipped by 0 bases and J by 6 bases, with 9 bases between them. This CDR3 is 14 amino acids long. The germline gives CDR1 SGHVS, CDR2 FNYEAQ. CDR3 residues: CASSLAGGLNEQFF. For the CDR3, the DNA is TGTGCCAGCAGCTTAGCGGGGGGGCTCAATGAGCAGTTCTTC.

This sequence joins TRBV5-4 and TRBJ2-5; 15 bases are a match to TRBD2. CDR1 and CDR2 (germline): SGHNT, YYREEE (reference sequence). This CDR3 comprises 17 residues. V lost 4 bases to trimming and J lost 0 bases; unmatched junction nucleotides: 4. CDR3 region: CASSPGTSGGHQETQYF. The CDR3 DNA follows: TGTGCCAGCAGCCCCGGGACTAGCGGGGGGCACCAAGAGACCCAGTACTTC.

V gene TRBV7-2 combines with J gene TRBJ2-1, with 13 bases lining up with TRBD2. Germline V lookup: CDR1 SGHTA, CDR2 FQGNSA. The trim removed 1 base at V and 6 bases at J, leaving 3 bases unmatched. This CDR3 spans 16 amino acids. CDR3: CASSLVTSGGANEQFF. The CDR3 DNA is TGTGCCAGCAGCTTAGTTACTAGCGGGGGGGCCAATGAGCAGTTCTTC.